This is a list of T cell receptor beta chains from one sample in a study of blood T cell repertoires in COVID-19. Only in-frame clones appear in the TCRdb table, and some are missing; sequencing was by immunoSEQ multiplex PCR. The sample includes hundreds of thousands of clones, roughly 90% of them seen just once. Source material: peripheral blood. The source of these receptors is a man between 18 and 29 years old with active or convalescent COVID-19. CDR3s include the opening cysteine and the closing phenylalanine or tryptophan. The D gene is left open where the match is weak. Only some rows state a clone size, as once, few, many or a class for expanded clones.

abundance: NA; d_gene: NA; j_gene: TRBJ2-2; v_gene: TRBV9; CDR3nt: TGTGCCAGCAGCGCGCAGGGAATAAACACCGGGGAGCTGTTTTTT; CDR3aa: CASSAQGINTGELFF
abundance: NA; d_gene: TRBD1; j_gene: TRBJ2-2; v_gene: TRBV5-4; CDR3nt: TGTGCCAGCACGACAGGGGTTCCCGGGGAGCTGTTTTTT; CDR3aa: CASTTGVPGELFF
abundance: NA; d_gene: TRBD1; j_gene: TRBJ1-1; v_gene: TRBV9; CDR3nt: TGTGCCAGCGGGGACAGGGCCAACACTGAAGCTTTCTTT; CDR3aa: CASGDRANTEAFF
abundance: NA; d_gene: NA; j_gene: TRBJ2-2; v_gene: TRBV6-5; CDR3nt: TGTGCCAGCAGCCGCACTGGAGGGACCGGGGAGCTGTTTTTT; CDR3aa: CASSRTGGTGELFF
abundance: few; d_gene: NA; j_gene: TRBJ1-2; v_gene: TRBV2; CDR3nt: TGTGCCAGCAGGGGGGGGCCCTATGGCTACACCTTC; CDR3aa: CASRGGPYGYTF
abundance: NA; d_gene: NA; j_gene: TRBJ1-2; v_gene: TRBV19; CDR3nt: TGTGCCAGTAGTATAGATTTCAGTTGGTCCTATGGCTACACCTTC; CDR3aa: CASSIDFSWSYGYTF
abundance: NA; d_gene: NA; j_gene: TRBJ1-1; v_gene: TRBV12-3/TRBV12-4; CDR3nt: TGTGCCAGCACCCTACAGCTGAACACTGAAGCTTTCTTT; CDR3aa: CASTLQLNTEAFF
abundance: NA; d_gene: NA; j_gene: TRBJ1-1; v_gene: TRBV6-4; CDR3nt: TGTGCCAGCAGGGTGGACATGGGGGGCACTGAAGCTTTCTTT; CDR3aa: CASRVDMGGTEAFF
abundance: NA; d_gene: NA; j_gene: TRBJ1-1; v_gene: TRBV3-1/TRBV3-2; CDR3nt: TGTGCCAGCAGCCAACGCGGCTTTGAAGCTTTCTTT; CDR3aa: CASSQRGFEAFF
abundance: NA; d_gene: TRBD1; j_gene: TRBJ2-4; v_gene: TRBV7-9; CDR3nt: TGTGCCAGCAGCTTAGGGGCCGGGACAGCAGCCAAAAACATTCAGTACTTC; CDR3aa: CASSLGAGTAAKNIQYF
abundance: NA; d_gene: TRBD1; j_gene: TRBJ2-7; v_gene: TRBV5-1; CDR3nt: TGCGCCAGCAGCTTGCCAGCCTTGGCAGGGGACAGGTTAGGGCAGTACTTC; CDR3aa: CASSLPALAGDRLGQYF
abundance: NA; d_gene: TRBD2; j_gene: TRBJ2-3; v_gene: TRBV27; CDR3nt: TGTGCCAGCAGTTCGGGACTAGCGGGGGGTAAAGATACGCAGTATTTT; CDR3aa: CASSSGLAGGKDTQYF
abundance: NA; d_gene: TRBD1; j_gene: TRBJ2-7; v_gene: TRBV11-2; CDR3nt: TGTGCCAGCAGTAGGGGACAGGGGGTACACGAGCAGTACTTC; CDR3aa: CASSRGQGVHEQYF
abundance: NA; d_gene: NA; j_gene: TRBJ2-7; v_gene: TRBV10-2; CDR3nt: TGCGCCAGCATAGGGGATGCCCACGAGCAGTACTTC; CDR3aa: CASIGDAHEQYF
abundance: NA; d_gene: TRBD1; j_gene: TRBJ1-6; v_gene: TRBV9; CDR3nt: TGTGCCAGCAGCGCAACAGGGGTTAATTCACCCCTCCACTTT; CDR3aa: CASSATGVNSPLHF
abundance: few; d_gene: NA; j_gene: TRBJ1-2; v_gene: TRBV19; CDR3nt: TGTGCCAGTAGTATAGGAGGAAATGGCTACACCTTC; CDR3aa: CASSIGGNGYTF
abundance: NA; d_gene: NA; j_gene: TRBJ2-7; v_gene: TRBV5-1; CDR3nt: TGCGCCAGCAGCTTGGCCGCGGACAGACTACCCTACGAGCAGTACTTC; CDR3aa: CASSLAADRLPYEQYF
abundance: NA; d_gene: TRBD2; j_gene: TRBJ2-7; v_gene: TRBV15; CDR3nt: TGTGCCACCAGCGAAGCGGGGGGGGTCCTACGCGAGCAGTACTTC; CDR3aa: CATSEAGGVLREQYF
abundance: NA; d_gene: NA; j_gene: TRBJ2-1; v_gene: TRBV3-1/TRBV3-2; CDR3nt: TGTGCCAGCAGCCAAGCCACTTACTCCTACAATGAGCAGTTCTTC; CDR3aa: CASSQATYSYNEQFF
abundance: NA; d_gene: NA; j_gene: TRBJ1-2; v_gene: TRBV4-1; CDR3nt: TGCGCCAGCAGCCATCGACTAGGGGCCTATGGCTACACCTTC; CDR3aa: CASSHRLGAYGYTF
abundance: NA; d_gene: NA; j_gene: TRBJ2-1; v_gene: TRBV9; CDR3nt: TGTGCCAGCAGCCCAAGTGGAGGGGGGGCTCGCTCCTACAATGAGCAGTTCTTC; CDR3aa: CASSPSGGGARSYNEQFF
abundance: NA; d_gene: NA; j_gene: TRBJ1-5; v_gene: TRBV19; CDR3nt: TGTGCCAGTAGTATAGGGACTGGCAATCAGCCCCAGCATTTT; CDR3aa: CASSIGTGNQPQHF
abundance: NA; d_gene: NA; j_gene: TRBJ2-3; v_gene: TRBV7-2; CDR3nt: TGTGCCAGCAGCCCAAGGGACAAAGGCACAGATACGCAGTATTTT; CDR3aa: CASSPRDKGTDTQYF
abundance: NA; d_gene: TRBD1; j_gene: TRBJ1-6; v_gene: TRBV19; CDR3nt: TGTGCCAGTAGTATTCGGACAGGGGGAAATTCACCCCTCCACTTT; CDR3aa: CASSIRTGGNSPLHF
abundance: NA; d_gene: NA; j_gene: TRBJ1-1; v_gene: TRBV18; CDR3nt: TGTGCCAGCTCACCAGAGGTAGGTCCGCGTGAAGCTTTCTTT; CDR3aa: CASSPEVGPREAFF
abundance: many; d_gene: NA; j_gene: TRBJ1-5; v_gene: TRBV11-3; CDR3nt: TGTGCCAGCAGCTTAGTAGGGGAAGCTCAGCCCCAGCATTTT; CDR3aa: CASSLVGEAQPQHF
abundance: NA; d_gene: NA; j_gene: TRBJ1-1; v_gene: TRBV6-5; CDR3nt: TGTGCCAGCAGTTCACGAGCCCGATTGGACACTGAAGCTTTCTTT; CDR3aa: CASSSRARLDTEAFF
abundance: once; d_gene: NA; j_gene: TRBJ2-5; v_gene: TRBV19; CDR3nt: TGTGCCAGTAATATGGGGGCGGTACACCAAGAGACCCAGTACTTC; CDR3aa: CASNMGAVHQETQYF
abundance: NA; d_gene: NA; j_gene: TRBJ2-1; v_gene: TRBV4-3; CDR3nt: TGCGCCAGCAGCCAAATCGGGACTGCGGTGGCCAATGAGCAGTTCTTC; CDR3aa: CASSQIGTAVANEQFF
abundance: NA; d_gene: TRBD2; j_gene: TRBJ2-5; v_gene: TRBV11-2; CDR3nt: TGTGCCAGCAGCTTAGAGATGAGCGGGGGGCTGGAGACCCAGTACTTC; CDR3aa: CASSLEMSGGLETQYF
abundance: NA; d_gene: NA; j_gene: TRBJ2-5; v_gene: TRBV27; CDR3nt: TGTGCCAGCAGACGTGCGGGGGCAGAGACCCAGTACTTC; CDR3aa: CASRRAGAETQYF
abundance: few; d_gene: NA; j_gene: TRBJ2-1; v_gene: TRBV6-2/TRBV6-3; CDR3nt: TGTGCCAGCAGTCAGGTTTACAATGAGCAGTTCTTC; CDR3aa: CASSQVYNEQFF
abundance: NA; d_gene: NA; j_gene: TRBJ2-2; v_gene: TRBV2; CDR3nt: TGTGCCAGCAGGAGACAGTCCGCCGGGGAGCTGTTTTTT; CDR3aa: CASRRQSAGELFF
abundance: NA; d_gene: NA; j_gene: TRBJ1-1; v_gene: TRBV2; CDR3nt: TGTGCCAGCCCAGGAGGGATTGGGACTGAAGCTTTCTTT; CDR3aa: CASPGGIGTEAFF
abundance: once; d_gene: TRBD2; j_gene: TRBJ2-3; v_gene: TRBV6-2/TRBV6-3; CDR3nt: TGTGCCAGCAGTAGGGCTAGCGGGAGTTTCGATACGCAGTATTTT; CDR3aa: CASSRASGSFDTQYF
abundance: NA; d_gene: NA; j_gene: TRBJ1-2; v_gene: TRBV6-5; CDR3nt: TGTGCCAGCAGAGCCCCCGGACAGTCCTATAATGGCTACACCTTC; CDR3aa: CASRAPGQSYNGYTF
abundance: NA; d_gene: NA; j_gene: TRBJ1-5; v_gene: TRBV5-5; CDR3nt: TGTGCCAGCAGCTTAGCGGGGGGGGATCAGCCCCAGCATTTT; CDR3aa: CASSLAGGDQPQHF
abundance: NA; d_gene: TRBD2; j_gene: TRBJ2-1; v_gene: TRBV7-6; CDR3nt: TGTGCCAGCAGCGGGGGACTAGCGGATTACAATGAGCAGTTCTTC; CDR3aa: CASSGGLADYNEQFF
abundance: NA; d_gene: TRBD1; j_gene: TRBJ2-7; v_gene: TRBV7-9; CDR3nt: TGTGCCGGGGGACAGGGGGACGAGCAGTACTTC; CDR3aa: CAGGQGDEQYF
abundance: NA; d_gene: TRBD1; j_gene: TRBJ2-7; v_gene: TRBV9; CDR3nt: TGTGCCAGCAACCGGGACAGGGGCGACGAGCAGTACTTC; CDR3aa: CASNRDRGDEQYF
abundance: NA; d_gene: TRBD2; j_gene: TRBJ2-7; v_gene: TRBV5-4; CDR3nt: TGTGCCAGCAGCTTTGGGGGGAGGGACGAGCAGTACTTC; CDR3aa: CASSFGGRDEQYF
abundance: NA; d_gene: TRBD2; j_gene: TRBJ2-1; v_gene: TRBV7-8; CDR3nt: TGTGCCAGCAGCCCCGGGGGGAACAATGAGCAGTTCTTC; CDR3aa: CASSPGGNNEQFF
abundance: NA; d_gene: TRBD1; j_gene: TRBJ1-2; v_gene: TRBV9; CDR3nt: TGTGCCAGCAGCGAAAAAACCGGGACAGCATATGGCTACACCTTC; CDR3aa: CASSEKTGTAYGYTF
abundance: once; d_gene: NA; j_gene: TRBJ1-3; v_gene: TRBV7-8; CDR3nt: TGTGCCAGCAGCCCCGTAACGGGGGGATCGACTTATTTT; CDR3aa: CASSPVTGGSTYF
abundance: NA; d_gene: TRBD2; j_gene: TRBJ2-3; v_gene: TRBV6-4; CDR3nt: TGTGCCAGCAGTCGGACTAGCGGGGGGCTGGATACGCAGTATTTT; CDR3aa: CASSRTSGGLDTQYF
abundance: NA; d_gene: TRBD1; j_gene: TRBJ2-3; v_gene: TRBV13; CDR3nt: TGTGCCAGCAGCTGGGGACAGGGCACAGATACGCAGTATTTT; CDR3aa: CASSWGQGTDTQYF
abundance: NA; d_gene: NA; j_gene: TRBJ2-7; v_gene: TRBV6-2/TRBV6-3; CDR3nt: TGTGCCAGCAGTTACAACGGCTACGAGCAGTACTTC; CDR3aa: CASSYNGYEQYF
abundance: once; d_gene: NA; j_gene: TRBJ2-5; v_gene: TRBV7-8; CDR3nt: TGTGCCAGCAGCTTAGACAGGACCCGCCGGGAGACCCAGTACTTC; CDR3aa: CASSLDRTRRETQYF